This TCR beta chain is from a study of T-cell reconstitution after alpha-beta-depleted transplantation in children. This clonotype was detected ten times or more. The library targeted TCRbeta and was prepared with unique molecular identifiers. TCRdb itself ran the PCR reads through MiXCR, one entry per CDR3 protein. This table holds about 91,000 distinct CDR3 sequences, 8% to 9% found once. Trimming removed 5 bases at V and 1 base at J, with 12 bases between. CDR3 length: 15 amino acids. Looked up from germline, CDR1 is MNHEY and CDR2 is SMNVEV (reference sequence). This specimen consisted of PBMCs from the stem cell graft donor, obtained from the stem cell graft. The chain joins TRBV27 to TRBJ2-1, with TRBD2 as a possible D gene (6 bases). The sequence derives from a human donor who donated a stem cell graft to a child with congenital amegakaryocytic thrombocytopenia. The CDR3 region has the DNA TGTGCCAGCAGTAGCACTAGCTTTTCCTACAATGAGCAGTTCTTC. The encoded protein is CASSSTSFSYNEQFF.